The 2 T cell receptor beta chains listed next were all sequenced from one sample in a study of T cell repertoires in cytomegalovirus infection. TCRdb re-derived calls from the reads in MiXCR, one entry per CDR3 protein. Here the sample spans about 740,000 distinct CDR3 sequences, about 40% being singletons. The material sequenced was PBMCs. These receptors all come from a human donor in good health (CMV status not recorded). Some clones in this sample may be carry-over from other donors' samples.

In this sample, this clonotype turned up a few times. This chain uses TRBV7-6 with TRBJ2-6; 7 bases are a match to TRBD1. The V gene's germline CDR1 is SGHVS and CDR2 FNYEAQ. The V and J ends lost 5 bases and 1 base, in that order; junction bases with no gene match: 11. The CDR3 runs 18 residues. The CDR3 DNA reads TGTGCCAGCAGCCCCTGGACAGGCCTGCCTTCTGGGGCCAACGTCCTGACTTTC. Translated, it gives CASSPWTGLPSGANVLTF.

The V and J genes are TRBV28 and TRBJ1-1, with 7 bases aligning to TRBD1. CDR1 is MDHEN and CDR2 is SYDVKM in the germline V gene. After removal of 3 bases from V and 4 bases from J, the junction contained 11 bases not matched to a gene. This CDR3 contains 16 residues. CDR3 region: CASSFAGGGPGTEAFF. CDR3 DNA: TGTGCCAGCAGTTTTGCAGGGGGGGGTCCGGGCACTGAAGCTTTCTTT.